This paragraph covers one TCR beta chain sequence. The germline V gene has CDR1 MGHRA and CDR2 YSYEKL. V was clipped by 3 bases and J by 4 bases; unmatched bases: 5. This CDR3 is 14 amino acids long. This specimen belongs to a study of blood T cell repertoires in COVID-19. Study information: Sites across the United States, Italy and Spain contributed samples from acute and convalescent COVID-19.

Original handling: Amplification of reference gene primers was used by the study to estimate nucleated cell counts. Method: immunoSEQ multiplex PCR; TCRdb's copy keeps in-frame clones and lacks some. V and J calls and clone size are those listed in that table; D and trimming were worked out from the DNA. The table records 200,000 to 250,000 clones, roughly 84% of them present only once. Sequences were obtained from peripheral blood. J is TRBJ1-2 and V is TRBV4-1; TRBD1 matches 7 bases. The sequence was obtained from a man aged 50 or older with active or convalescent COVID-19. CDR3 in amino acids: CASSHNRGSYGYTF. CDR3 DNA sequence: TGCGCCAGCAGCCACAACAGGGGTTCCTATGGCTACACCTTC.